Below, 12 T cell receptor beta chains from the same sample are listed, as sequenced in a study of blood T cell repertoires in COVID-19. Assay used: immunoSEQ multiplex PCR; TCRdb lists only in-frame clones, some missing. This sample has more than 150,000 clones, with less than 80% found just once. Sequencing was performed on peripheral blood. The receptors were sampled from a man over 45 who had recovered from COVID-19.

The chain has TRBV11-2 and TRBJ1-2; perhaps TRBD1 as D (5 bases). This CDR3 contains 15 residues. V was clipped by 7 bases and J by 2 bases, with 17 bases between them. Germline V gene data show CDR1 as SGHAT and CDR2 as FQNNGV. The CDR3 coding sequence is TGTGCCAGCAACTCAGAGGAGGGGTCCAACTATGGCTACACCTTC. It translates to CASNSEEGSNYGYTF.

The CDR3 sequence is CASSQGTGGTSNQPQHF. The CDR3 nucleotides read TGTGCCAGCAGCCAAGGGACAGGGGGTACTAGCAATCAGCCCCAGCATTTT. The chain employs TRBV4-2 and TRBJ1-5, with 10 bases lining up with TRBD1. Germline V gives CDR1 LGHNA, CDR2 YNFKEQ. J lost 0 bases, V lost 1 base, and 3 bases had no gene match. The CDR3 is made up of 17 amino acids.

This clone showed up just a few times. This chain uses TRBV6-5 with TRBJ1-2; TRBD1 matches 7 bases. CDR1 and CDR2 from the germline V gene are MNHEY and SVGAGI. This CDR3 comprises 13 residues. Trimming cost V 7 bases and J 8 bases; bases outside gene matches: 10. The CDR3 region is CASNTDRAGGYTF. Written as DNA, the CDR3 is TGTGCCAGCAATACCGACAGGGCAGGCGGCTACACCTTC.

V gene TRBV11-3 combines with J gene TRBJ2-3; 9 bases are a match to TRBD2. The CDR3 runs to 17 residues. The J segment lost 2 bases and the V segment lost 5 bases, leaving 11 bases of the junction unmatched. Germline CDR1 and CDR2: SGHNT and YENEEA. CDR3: CASSPGGLAGITDTQYF. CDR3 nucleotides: TGTGCCAGCAGCCCAGGGGGTCTAGCGGGAATCACAGATACGCAGTATTTT.

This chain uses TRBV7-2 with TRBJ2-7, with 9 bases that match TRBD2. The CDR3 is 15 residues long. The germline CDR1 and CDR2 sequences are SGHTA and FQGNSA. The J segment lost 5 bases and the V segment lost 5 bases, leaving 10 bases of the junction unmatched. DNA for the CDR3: TGTGCCAGCAGCCACACGGCGGGAGGGCCCCACGAGCAGTACTTC. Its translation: CASSHTAGGPHEQYF.

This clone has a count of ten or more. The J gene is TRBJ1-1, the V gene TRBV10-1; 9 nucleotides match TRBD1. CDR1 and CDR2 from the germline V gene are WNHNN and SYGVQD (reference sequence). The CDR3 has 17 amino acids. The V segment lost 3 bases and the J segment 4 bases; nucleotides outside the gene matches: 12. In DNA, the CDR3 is TGCGCCAGCAGTGAATATACAGGGGGCCGTTCGGTCACTGAAGCTTTCTTT. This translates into CASSEYTGGRSVTEAFF.

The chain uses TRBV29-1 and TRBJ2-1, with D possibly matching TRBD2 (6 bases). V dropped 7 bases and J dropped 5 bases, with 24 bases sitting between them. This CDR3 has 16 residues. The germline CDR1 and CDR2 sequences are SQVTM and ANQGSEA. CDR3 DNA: TGCAGCGGTCAAGCAGCGGGCACTACGGAGGACAATGAGCAGTTCTTC. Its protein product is CSGQAAGTTEDNEQFF.

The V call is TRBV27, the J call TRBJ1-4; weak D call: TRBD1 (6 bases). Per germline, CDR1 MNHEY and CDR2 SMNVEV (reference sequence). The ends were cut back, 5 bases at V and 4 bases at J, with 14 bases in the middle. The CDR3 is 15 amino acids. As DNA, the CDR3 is TGTGCCAGCAGTGACGTGGACAGCGGTAATGAAAAACTGTTTTTT. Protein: CASSDVDSGNEKLFF.

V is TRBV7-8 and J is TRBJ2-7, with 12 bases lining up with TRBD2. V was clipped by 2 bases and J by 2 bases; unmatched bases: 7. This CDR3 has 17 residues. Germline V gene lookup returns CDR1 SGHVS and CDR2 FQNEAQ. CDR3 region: CASSLRTSGITAYEQYF. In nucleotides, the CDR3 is TGTGCCAGCAGCTTACGGACTAGCGGGATTACAGCCTACGAGCAGTACTTC.

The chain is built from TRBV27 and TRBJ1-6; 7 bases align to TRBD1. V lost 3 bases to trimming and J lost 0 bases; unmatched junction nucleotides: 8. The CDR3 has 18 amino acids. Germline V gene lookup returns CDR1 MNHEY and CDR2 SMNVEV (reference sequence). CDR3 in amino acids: CASSFYGTASSYNSPLHF. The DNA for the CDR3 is TGTGCCAGCAGTTTTTATGGGACAGCAAGCTCCTATAATTCACCCCTCCACTTT.

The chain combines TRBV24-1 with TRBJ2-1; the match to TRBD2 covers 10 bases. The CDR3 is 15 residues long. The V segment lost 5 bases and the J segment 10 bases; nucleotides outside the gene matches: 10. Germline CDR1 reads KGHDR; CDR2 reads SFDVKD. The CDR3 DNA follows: TGTGCCACCAGTGTGTCTAGCGGGAGATCGACGGAGCAGTTCTTC. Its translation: CATSVSSGRSTEQFF.

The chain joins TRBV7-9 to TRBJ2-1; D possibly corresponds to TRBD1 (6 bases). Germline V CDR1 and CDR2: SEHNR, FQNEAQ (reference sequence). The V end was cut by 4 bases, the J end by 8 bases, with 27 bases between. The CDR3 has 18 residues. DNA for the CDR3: TGTGCCAGCAGCTCCCCCTCCCGTGTGGGGACAAAAGGGGATGAGCAGTTCTTC. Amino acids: CASSSPSRVGTKGDEQFF.